A single sample gave rise to the 9 T cell receptor beta chains below, sequenced in a study of post-analysis software for immune sequencing data. General study points: The study found TRBV5-6, TRBV5-1 and TRBV20-1 among roughly 5 TRBV segments more frequent in patients than controls.

Unique molecular identifiers had been added to the TCR beta cDNA libraries. TCRdb reprocessed the PCR reads via MiXCR and lists one record per CDR3 protein. The sample records roughly 540,000 distinct CDR3 sequences, 30% to 40% being singletons. Their antigens remain unidentified. The sample consisted of blood. Receptors were obtained from a girl aged 2 to 17 with multiple sclerosis.

V is TRBV25-1 and J is TRBJ1-4; no clear D. The CDR3 covers 11 residues. V was trimmed by 4 bases and J by 7 bases, leaving 4 bases between them. CDR1 is MGHDK and CDR2 is SYGVNS in the germline V gene. The CDR3 DNA reads as TGTGCCAGCAGTGGCATTGAAAAACTGTTTTTT. It is translated as CASSGIEKLFF.

This clonotype was observed a few times. The chain has TRBV12-3 or TRBV12-4 and TRBJ2-3; TRBD2 matches at 14 bases. The CDR3 extends over 15 amino acids. Trimming removed 7 bases from V and 7 bases from J; junction bases left unmatched: 7. CDR3 protein: CASKATSGGANTQYF. The CDR3 nucleotides read TGTGCCAGCAAAGCGACTAGCGGGGGGGCCAATACGCAGTATTTT.

This clonotype was found a few times. The J gene is TRBJ2-2, the V gene TRBV9; 10 bases are a match to TRBD2. With 0 bases clipped from V and 0 bases from J, the junction kept 5 bases outside the gene matches. This CDR3 contains 18 residues. The germline gives CDR1 SGDLS, CDR2 YYNGEE. CDR3: CASSVVASGGANTGELFF. The DNA for the CDR3 is TGTGCCAGCAGCGTAGTGGCTAGCGGGGGAGCGAACACCGGGGAGCTGTTTTTT.

The chain is built from TRBV20-1 and TRBJ2-7; 9 bases line up with TRBD2. CDR1 and CDR2 from the germline V gene are DFQATT and SNEGSKA (reference sequence). The CDR3 is 13 amino acids. Losses at the gene ends were 5 bases for V and 7 bases for J; bases not matched to a gene: 9. The CDR3 spells CSASGLAGHEQYF. Written as DNA, the CDR3 is TGCAGTGCTTCGGGACTAGCTGGACATGAGCAGTACTTC.

V is TRBV7-9 and J is TRBJ2-1; the match to TRBD2 covers 10 bases. The CDR3 totals 18 residues. Trimming at V came to 2 bases and at J to 0 bases, leaving 7 bases not matched to a gene. CDR1 is SEHNR and CDR2 is FQNEAQ in the germline V gene (reference sequence). CDR3 sequence reads: CASSLFPSGGSSYNEQFF. CDR3 DNA sequence: TGTGCCAGCAGCTTATTCCCTAGCGGGGGTTCCTCCTACAATGAGCAGTTCTTC.

CDR3 residues: CASSQANTLHF. The DNA for the CDR3 is TGCGCCAGCAGCCAAGCGAACACCCTCCACTTT. This chain connects TRBV4-1 to TRBJ1-6; D remains unclear. V shed 1 base and J shed 14 bases, with 6 bases lying between them. CDR1 and CDR2 from the germline V gene are MGHRA and YSYEKL. The CDR3 has 11 residues.

This sequence joins TRBV7-9 and TRBJ2-7, with 11 bases matching TRBD2. Germline V CDR1 and CDR2: SEHNR, FQNEAQ (reference sequence). CDR3 size: 17 residues. The trim removed 5 bases at V and 2 bases at J, leaving 11 bases unmatched. In DNA form, the CDR3 reads TGTGCCAGCAGCCCTGGAGTTGCTAGCGGGGGGACCTACGAGCAGTACTTC. Amino acid sequence: CASSPGVASGGTYEQYF.

The gene calls are TRBV20-1 and TRBJ2-2; TRBD2 matches at 7 bases. The trim removed 5 bases at V and 2 bases at J, leaving 5 bases unmatched. The germline V gene encodes CDR1 DFQATT and CDR2 SNEGSKA (reference sequence). This CDR3 comprises 14 residues. The CDR3 sequence: CSAPSGPNTGELFF. In nucleotides, the CDR3 is TGCAGTGCTCCTAGCGGACCTAACACCGGGGAGCTGTTTTTT.

The gene calls are TRBV2 and TRBJ1-6, with D possibly matching TRBD1 (6 bases). Germline V gene sequence: CDR1 SNHLY, CDR2 FYNNEI. V lost 5 bases to trimming and J lost 9 bases, with 8 bases between them. CDR3 length: 12 residues. This CDR3 reads CASSNRVSPLHF. In nucleotides, the CDR3 is TGTGCCAGCAGTAACAGGGTTTCACCCCTCCACTTT.